The 14 T cell receptor beta chains below all came from one sample that was sequenced in a study of CD8 T cells in ankylosing spondylitis. TCRdb analysed the 5' RACE reads with MiXCR anew, one entry per CDR3 protein. Counted here are approximately 100,000 distinct CDR3 sequences, under 30% occurring once; the ten biggest clones make up roughly an eighth. Sequencing used synovial fluid, either unsorted or a sorted T cell fraction (not recorded which). The receptors come from a male donor with ankylosing spondylitis.

There are a few counts of this clonotype. The rearrangement links TRBV3-1 to TRBJ2-4, with TRBD1 identical over 9 bases. The CDR3 extends over 13 amino acids. CDR1 LGHDT and CDR2 YNNKEL come from the germline V gene (reference sequence). Trimming removed 4 bases from V and 7 bases from J; junction bases left unmatched: 2. CDR3 bases: TGTGCCAGCAGCCGACAGGGGGGGAACATTCAGTACTTC. As protein: CASSRQGGNIQYF.

This clonotype was seen at least ten times. The junction and the germline gene differ at one end; a read error may be behind it. The V gene is TRBV5-1, the J gene TRBJ2-1; D uncertain. The CDR3 runs to 14 residues. CDR1 is SGHRS, CDR2 YFSETQ, per germline. Here the CDR3 DNA reads TGCGCCAGCAGCTTGAGTTACTCCAACAATGAGCAGTTCTTC. Translation gives CASSLSYSNNEQFF.

This clonotype was observed a few times. The V call is TRBV7-8, the J call TRBJ2-3; D might be TRBD2 (5 bases). CDR3 length: 13 amino acids. The V end lost 2 bases, the J end lost 4 bases, and 7 bases lay between the germline ends. Germline CDR1 reads SGHVS; CDR2 reads FQNEAQ. CDR3 loop: CASSLPGADTQYF. The DNA of the CDR3 is TGTGCCAGCAGCTTACCCGGGGCAGATACGCAGTATTTT.

V gene TRBV4-1 combines with J gene TRBJ1-2, with D perhaps TRBD1 (5 bases). CDR3 length: 16 amino acids. The germline V gene encodes CDR1 MGHRA and CDR2 YSYEKL. Trimming cost V 1 base and J 2 bases, with 14 bases left between them. CDR3 sequence reads: CASSQGDGFPNYGYTF. The CDR3, as DNA: TGCGCCAGCAGCCAAGGGGACGGTTTTCCCAACTATGGCTACACCTTC.

This clonotype was counted only a few times. The CDR3, as DNA: TGTGCCAGCAGGTTAACCGGGACGAATGAAAAACTGTTTTTT. Amino acid sequence: CASRLTGTNEKLFF. V is TRBV7-2 and J is TRBJ1-4; maybe TRBD1 (5 bases). Germline V gene sequence: CDR1 SGHTA, CDR2 FQGNSA. V was clipped by 6 bases and J by 5 bases, with 13 bases between them. The CDR3 contains 14 residues.

This clonotype was counted many times. The genes are TRBV15 and TRBJ1-5; no clear D. Looked up from germline, CDR1 is LNHNV and CDR2 is YYDKDF (reference sequence). The CDR3 loop spans 12 amino acids. Trimming pared 0 bases from V and 3 bases from J, leaving 0 bases between. The CDR3 DNA reads as TGTGCCACCAGCAGAGACAATCAGCCCCAGCATTTT. Translation gives CATSRDNQPQHF.

The chain has TRBV20-1 and TRBJ2-1; D remains unclear. Per the germline V gene, CDR1 is DFQATT and CDR2 is SNEGSKA (reference sequence). The CDR3 contains 10 residues. Trimming shortened V by 1 base and J by 11 bases, and 6 bases separated the two germline ends. CDR3 in DNA: TGCAGTGCTAGAGGGGATAAGCAGTTCTTC. Translation gives CSARGDKQFF.

The chain employs TRBV5-1 and TRBJ2-2, with TRBD1 as a possible D gene (6 bases). V gave up 5 bases and J gave up 3 bases, with 14 bases separating them. In germline, CDR1 is SGHRS, CDR2 YFSETQ. This CDR3 has 15 residues. This CDR3 reads CASSPGQKDTGELFF. The CDR3 region has the DNA TGCGCCAGCAGTCCTGGACAGAAAGACACCGGGGAGCTGTTTTTT.

This clonotype came up a few times. The V gene is TRBV12-3 or TRBV12-4, the J gene TRBJ2-5, with D possibly TRBD2 on 5 matching bases. The CDR3 has 14 residues. V lost 6 bases to trimming and J lost 2 bases, with 13 bases between them. The chain's CDR3 is CASSPYLAQETQYF. In DNA, the CDR3 is TGTGCCAGCAGCCCTTACCTAGCTCAAGAGACCCAGTACTTC.

This clonotype was found many times. The genes are TRBV4-1 and TRBJ2-3; possibly TRBD2 for D (6 bases). Trimming removed 4 bases from V and 2 bases from J, with 7 bases in between. From germline, CDR1 is MGHRA and CDR2 YSYEKL. CDR3 length: 13 residues. The CDR3 nucleotides read TGCGCCAGCAGCCCTAGCGACACAGATACGCAGTATTTT. Amino acid sequence: CASSPSDTDTQYF.

This clonotype has a count of ten or more. V gene TRBV3-1 combines with J gene TRBJ1-2; D is undetermined. The V and J ends lost 1 base and 0 bases respectively, with 9 bases between them. CDR1 LGHDT and CDR2 YNNKEL come from the germline V gene (reference sequence). The CDR3 length is 15 residues. The CDR3 nucleotides read TGTGCCAGCAGCCAAGTTCCAGGAGCTAACTATGGCTACACCTTC. It yields the protein CASSQVPGANYGYTF.

In this sample, this clonotype turned up a few times. The rearrangement joins TRBV12-3 or TRBV12-4 to TRBJ2-7, with a weak D call TRBD2 (5 bases). V was clipped by 6 bases and J by 5 bases, with 17 bases between them. This CDR3 region has 14 residues. In DNA form, the CDR3 reads TGTGCCAGCAGCCCCTCCCCGGGGAGCAACGAGCAGTACTTC. Protein sequence: CASSPSPGSNEQYF.

This chain connects TRBV9 to TRBJ2-1; 12 bases line up with TRBD2. Germline values: CDR1 SGDLS, CDR2 YYNGEE. The CDR3 has 17 amino acids. J gave up 6 bases and V 3 bases, and 10 bases lay outside the gene matches. The CDR3 DNA reads TGTGCCAGCAGCGCCCGACTAGCGGGAGATAGGGTCAATGAGCAGTTCTTC. It specifies CASSARLAGDRVNEQFF.

The J gene is TRBJ2-5, the V gene TRBV5-1; D is ambiguous. CDR1 is SGHRS and CDR2 is YFSETQ in the germline V gene. V lost 0 bases and J lost 5, with 14 bases in between. The CDR3 is made up of 15 amino acids. The CDR3 is CASSLALERMETQYF. CDR3 coding DNA: TGCGCCAGCAGCTTGGCCCTTGAGAGGATGGAGACCCAGTACTTC.